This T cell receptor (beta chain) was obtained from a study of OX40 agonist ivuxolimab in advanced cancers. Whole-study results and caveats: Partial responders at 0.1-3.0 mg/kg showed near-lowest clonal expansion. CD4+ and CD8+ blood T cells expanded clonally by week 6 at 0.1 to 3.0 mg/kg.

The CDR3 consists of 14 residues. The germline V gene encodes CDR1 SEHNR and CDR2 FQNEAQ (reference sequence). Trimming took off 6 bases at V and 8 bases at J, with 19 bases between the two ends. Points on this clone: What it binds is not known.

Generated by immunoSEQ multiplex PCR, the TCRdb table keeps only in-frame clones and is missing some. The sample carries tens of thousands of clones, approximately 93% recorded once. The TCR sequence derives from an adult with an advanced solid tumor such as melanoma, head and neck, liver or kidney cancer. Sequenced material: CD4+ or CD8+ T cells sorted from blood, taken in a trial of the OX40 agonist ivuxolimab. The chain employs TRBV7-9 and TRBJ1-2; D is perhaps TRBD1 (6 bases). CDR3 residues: CASRGAGNFEGYTF. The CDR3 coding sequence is TGTGCCAGCAGGGGGGCAGGGAATTTCGAGGGCTACACCTTC.